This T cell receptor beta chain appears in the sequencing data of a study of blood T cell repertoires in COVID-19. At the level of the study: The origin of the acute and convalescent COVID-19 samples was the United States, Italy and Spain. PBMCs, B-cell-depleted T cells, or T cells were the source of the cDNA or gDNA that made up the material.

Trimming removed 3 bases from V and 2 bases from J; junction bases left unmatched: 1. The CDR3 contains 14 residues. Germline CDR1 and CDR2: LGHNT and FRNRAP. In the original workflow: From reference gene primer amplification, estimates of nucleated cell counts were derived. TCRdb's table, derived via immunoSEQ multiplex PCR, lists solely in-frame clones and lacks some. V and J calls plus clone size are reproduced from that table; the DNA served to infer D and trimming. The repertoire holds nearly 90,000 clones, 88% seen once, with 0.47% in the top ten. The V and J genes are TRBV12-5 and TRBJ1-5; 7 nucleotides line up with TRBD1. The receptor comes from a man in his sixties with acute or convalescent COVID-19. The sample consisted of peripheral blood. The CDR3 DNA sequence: TGTGCTAGTGGTTTCACAGGGGGCAATCAGCCCCAGCATTTT. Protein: CASGFTGGNQPQHF.